Presented here are 14 T cell receptor beta chains from one specimen sequenced in a study of shared clonotypes between healthy human individuals. The protocol was immunoSEQ multiplex PCR, while the TCRdb copy is restricted to in-frame clones and leaves out a portion. The repertoire holds more than 400,000 clones, with about 78% as singletons. Sequenced: PBMCs. These receptors originate from a woman aged 40-49 years in good health. Some clones in this sample may be carry-over from other donors' samples.

This chain uses TRBV10-3 with TRBJ2-1, with TRBD2 matching 7 bases. This CDR3 is 15 amino acids long. The germline V gene encodes CDR1 ENHRY and CDR2 SYGVKD. V dropped 2 bases and J dropped 0; count of bases not matched to a gene: 1. The CDR3 region has the DNA TGTGCCATCAGTGAGGGGACTATCTCCTACAATGAGCAGTTCTTC. It is translated as CAISEGTISYNEQFF.

In regard to this clone: The sample holds other DNA sequences that translate to the same CDR3. The rearrangement links TRBV30 to TRBJ2-3, with D possibly TRBD1 on 5 matching bases. The CDR3 extends over 14 amino acids. The V end lost 0 bases, the J end lost 2 bases, and 9 bases lay between the germline ends. Per germline, CDR1 GTSNPN and CDR2 SVGIG (reference sequence). CDR3 bases: TGTGCCTGGAGTGTAAGGGGTTCCACAGATACGCAGTATTTT. Amino acid sequence: CAWSVRGSTDTQYF.

This chain connects TRBV4-2 to TRBJ1-1; D gene uncertain. Trimming removed 0 bases at V and 4 bases at J, with 12 bases between. CDR3 length: 15 residues. Germline V gene lookup returns CDR1 LGHNA and CDR2 YNFKEQ. CDR3 sequence reads: CASSQDTGLGTEAFF. The CDR3 DNA sequence: TGTGCCAGCAGCCAAGATACCGGTTTGGGCACTGAAGCTTTCTTT.

This clone was seen only once. V usage is TRBV29-1 and J usage is TRBJ2-1, with unresolved D. CDR1 is SQVTM, CDR2 ANQGSEA, per germline. Trimming took 4 bases from V and 3 from J, leaving 13 bases between them. The CDR3 spans 14 residues. CDR3 region: CSVVGDSYYNEQFF. The CDR3 bases are TGCAGCGTTGTTGGGGATAGCTACTACAATGAGCAGTTCTTC.

V and J are TRBV4-1 and TRBJ2-1, with 8 bases identical to TRBD2. After removal of 2 bases from V and 3 bases from J, the junction contained 18 bases not matched to a gene. The CDR3 covers 20 residues. The germline V gene has CDR1 MGHRA and CDR2 YSYEKL. The CDR3 loop reads CASSQNHRLAGKIFYNEQFF. CDR3 DNA sequence: TGCGCCAGCAGCCAAAACCACCGGCTAGCGGGCAAAATTTTCTACAATGAGCAGTTCTTC.

This chain joins TRBV5-4 and TRBJ2-7; the D is unclear. V was pared by 3 bases and J by 1 base, with 8 bases between. The CDR3 covers 13 residues. The germline CDR1 and CDR2 sequences are SGHNT and YYREEE (reference sequence). The DNA of the CDR3 is TGTGCCAGCAGCTCGCCAGAATCCTACGAGCAGTACTTC. Its protein product is CASSSPESYEQYF.

This clone was seen a handful of times. J is TRBJ1-5 and V is TRBV30; TRBD1 matches 7 bases. Germline lookup yields CDR1 GTSNPN and CDR2 SVGIG (reference sequence). Unmatched junction bases numbered 9, after V lost 5 bases and J lost 5 bases. CDR3 size: 14 residues. CDR3 in amino acids: CAWGIGTEDQPQHF. The CDR3 bases are TGTGCCTGGGGAATCGGGACAGAAGATCAGCCCCAGCATTTT.

A note on this clone: This specimen includes other DNA sequences encoding the same CDR3. J is TRBJ2-1 and V is TRBV10-3, with TRBD2 matching over 9 bases. The V gene end was trimmed by 0 bases and the J gene end by 9 bases; junction bases not matched to a gene: 0. The length of the CDR3 is 13 residues. Per germline, CDR1 ENHRY and CDR2 SYGVKD. CDR3 amino acids: CAISESREGEQFF. The CDR3 nucleotides are TGTGCCATCAGTGAGTCGCGGGAGGGTGAGCAGTTCTTC.

This chain uses TRBV10-1 with TRBJ1-1, with D perhaps matching TRBD1 (6 bases). Germline CDR1 is WNHNN and CDR2 is SYGVQD (reference sequence). The CDR3 contains 13 residues. The V end was cut by 8 bases, the J end by 4 bases, with 14 bases between. CDR3: CASQQGRGTEAFF. Written as DNA, the CDR3 is TGCGCCAGCCAACAGGGTCGGGGCACTGAAGCTTTCTTT.

Only a few counts were recorded for this clone. This sequence joins TRBV10-1 and TRBJ1-5; D unclear. This CDR3 contains 13 residues. Germline-derived CDR1 and CDR2 are WNHNN and SYGVQD (reference sequence). Trimming shortened V by 3 bases and J by 6 bases, and 9 bases separated the two germline ends. The CDR3, as DNA: TGCGCCAGCAGTGAAGGTCTTGGTCAGCCCCAGCATTTT. This codes for CASSEGLGQPQHF.

About this clone itself: This likely stems from a read error, as it lies one base from a far larger clone. This rearrangement joins TRBV29-1 to TRBJ2-1, with 8 bases lining up with TRBD2. CDR3 length equals 15 residues. V lost 2 bases, J lost 6 bases, and 9 bases stayed unmatched. Germline values: CDR1 SQVTM, CDR2 ANQGSEA. DNA for the CDR3: TGCAGCGTTGAACGATCGGGGGGGCTGGTCAATGAGCAGTTCTTC. As protein: CSVERSGGLVNEQFF.

The J gene is TRBJ2-7, the V gene TRBV6-1; 9 bases line up with TRBD1. The J segment lost 6 bases and the V segment lost 6 bases, leaving 9 bases of the junction unmatched. The length of the CDR3 is 14 residues. Germline V CDR1 and CDR2: MNHNS, SASEGT. The CDR3 region has the DNA TGTGCCAGCAGGGTGGGACAGGGTTTTAGCGAGCAGTACTTC. Residues: CASRVGQGFSEQYF.

J is TRBJ1-2 and V is TRBV9; 10 bases agree with TRBD1. Trimming removed 3 bases from V and 7 bases from J; junction bases left unmatched: 3. Germline V CDR1 and CDR2: SGDLS, YYNGEE. The CDR3 consists of 13 residues. This chain's CDR3 is CASSDRDRGGYTF. The DNA of the CDR3 is TGTGCCAGCAGCGACCGGGACAGGGGTGGCTACACCTTC.

This chain uses TRBV5-1 with TRBJ2-2; possible D gene TRBD1, 5 bases. Germline values: CDR1 SGHRS, CDR2 YFSETQ. The CDR3 sequence is 15 residues long. Trimming removed 1 base at V and 0 bases at J, with 7 bases between. The CDR3 coding sequence is TGCGCCAGCAGCTTGCAGGGTACGAACACCGGGGAGCTGTTTTTT. Protein sequence: CASSLQGTNTGELFF.